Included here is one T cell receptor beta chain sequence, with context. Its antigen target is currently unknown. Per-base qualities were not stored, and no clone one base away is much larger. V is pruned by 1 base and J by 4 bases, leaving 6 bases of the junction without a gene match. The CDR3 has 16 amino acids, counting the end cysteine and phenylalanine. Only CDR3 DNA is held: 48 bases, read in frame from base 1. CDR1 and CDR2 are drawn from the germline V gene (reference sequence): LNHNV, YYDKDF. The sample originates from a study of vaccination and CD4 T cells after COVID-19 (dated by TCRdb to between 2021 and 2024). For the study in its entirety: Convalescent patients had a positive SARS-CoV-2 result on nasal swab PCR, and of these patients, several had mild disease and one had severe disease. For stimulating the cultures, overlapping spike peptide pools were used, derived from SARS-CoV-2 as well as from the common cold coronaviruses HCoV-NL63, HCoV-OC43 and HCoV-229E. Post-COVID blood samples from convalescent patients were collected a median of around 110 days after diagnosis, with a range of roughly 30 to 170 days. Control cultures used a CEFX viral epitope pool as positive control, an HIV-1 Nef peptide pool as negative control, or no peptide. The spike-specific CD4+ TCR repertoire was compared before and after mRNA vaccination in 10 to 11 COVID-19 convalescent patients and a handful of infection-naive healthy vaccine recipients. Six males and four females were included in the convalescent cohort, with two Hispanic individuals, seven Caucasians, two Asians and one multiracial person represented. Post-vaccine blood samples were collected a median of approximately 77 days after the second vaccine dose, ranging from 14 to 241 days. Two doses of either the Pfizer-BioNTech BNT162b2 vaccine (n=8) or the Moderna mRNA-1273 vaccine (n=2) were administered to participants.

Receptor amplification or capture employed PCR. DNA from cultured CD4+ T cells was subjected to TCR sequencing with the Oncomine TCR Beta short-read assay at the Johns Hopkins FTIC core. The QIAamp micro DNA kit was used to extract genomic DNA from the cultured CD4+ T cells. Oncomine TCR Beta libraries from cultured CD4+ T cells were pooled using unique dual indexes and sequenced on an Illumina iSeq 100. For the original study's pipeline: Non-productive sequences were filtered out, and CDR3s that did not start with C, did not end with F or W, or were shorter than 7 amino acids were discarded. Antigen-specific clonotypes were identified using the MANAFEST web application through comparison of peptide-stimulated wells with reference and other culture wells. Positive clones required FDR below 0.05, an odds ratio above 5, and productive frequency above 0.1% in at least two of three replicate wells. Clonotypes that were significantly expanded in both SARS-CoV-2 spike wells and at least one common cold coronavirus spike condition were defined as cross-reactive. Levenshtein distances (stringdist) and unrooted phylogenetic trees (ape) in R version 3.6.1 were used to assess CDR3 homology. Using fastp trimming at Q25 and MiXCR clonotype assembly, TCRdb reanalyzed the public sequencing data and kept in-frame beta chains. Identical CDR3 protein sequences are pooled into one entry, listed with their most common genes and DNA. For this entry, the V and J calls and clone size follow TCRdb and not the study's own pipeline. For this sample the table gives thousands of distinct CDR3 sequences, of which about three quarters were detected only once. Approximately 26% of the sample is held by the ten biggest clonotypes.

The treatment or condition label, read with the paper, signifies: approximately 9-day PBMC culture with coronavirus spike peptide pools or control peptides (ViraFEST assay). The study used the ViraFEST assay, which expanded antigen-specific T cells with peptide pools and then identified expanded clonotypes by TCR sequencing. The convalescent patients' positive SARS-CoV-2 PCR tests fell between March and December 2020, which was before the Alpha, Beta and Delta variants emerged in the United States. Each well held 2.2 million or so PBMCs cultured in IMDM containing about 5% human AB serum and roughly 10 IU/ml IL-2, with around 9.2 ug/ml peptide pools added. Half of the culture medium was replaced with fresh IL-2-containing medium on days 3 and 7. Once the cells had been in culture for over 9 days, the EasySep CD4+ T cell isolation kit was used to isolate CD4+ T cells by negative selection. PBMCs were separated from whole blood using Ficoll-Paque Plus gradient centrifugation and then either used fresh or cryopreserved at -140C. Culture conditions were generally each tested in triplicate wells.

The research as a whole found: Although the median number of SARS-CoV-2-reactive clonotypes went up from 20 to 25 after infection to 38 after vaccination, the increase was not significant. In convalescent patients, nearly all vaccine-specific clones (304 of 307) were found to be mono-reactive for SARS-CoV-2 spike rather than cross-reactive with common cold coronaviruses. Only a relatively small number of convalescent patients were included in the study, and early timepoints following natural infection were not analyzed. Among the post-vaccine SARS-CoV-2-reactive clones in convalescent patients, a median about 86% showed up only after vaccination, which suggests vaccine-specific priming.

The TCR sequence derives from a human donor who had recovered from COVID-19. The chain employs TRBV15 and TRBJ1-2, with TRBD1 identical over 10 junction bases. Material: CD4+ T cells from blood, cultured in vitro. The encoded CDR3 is CATSRGGQGTLYGYTF. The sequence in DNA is TGTGCCACCAGCAGAGGGGGACAGGGGACACTCTATGGCTACACCTTC.